This is a list of T cell receptor beta chains from one sample in a study of CD8 T cells in ankylosing spondylitis. TCRdb processed the 5' RACE reads anew with MiXCR; each CDR3 protein has one entry. Of 200,000 to 250,000 distinct CDR3 sequences listed, around 17% were seen once; the top ten hold more than 40%. Sequenced: blood, either unsorted or a sorted T cell fraction (not recorded which). The receptors derive from a male donor with ankylosing spondylitis. CDR3s include the opening cysteine and the closing phenylalanine or tryptophan. The order of the fields is CDR3 length, clone size, J gene, D gene, V gene, CDR3 DNA, CDR3 protein. A D gene is named only where the DNA matches it firmly. The size field is filled for only some rows; it gives once, few, many or a size class.

>15|few|TRBJ2-2|TRBD1|TRBV5-6
TGTGCCAGCAGCTGGGGGACAGCTAACACCGGGGAGCTGTTTTTT
CASSWGTANTGELFF
>15|-|TRBJ1-2|TRBD1|TRBV6-5
TGTGCCAGCAGTTACGGAACAGGGGGCAGCTATGGCTACACCTTC
CASSYGTGGSYGYTF
>16|-|TRBJ2-5|-|TRBV27
TGTGCCAGCAGTTTAGGCCAGTGGACAAGAGAAGAGACCCAGTACTTC
CASSLGQWTREETQYF
>18|-|TRBJ2-1|TRBD1|TRBV5-1
TGCGCCAGCAGAAGTCCCGGGACAGGGTTTAGCACCTACAATGAGCAGTTCTTC
CASRSPGTGFSTYNEQFF
>17|-|TRBJ2-2|-|TRBV27
TGTGCCAGCAGTCCTACCGGGGCGGGGAGAGGTACCGGGGAGCTGTTTTTT
CASSPTGAGRGTGELFF
>15|-|TRBJ2-7|-|TRBV7-8
TGTGCCAGCACCACGAATCCGGGACCACTCTACGAGCAGTACTTC
CASTTNPGPLYEQYF
>15|-|TRBJ1-5|-|TRBV30
TGTGCCTGGAGTGGAGTAGGATTTGGCAATCAGCCCCAGCATTTT
CAWSGVGFGNQPQHF
>15|many|TRBJ2-7|-|TRBV29-1
TGCAGCGTTGAAGTTTGGGGGCAAAGTGTAAACGAGCAGTACTTC
CSVEVWGQSVNEQYF
>14|few|TRBJ2-7|-|TRBV7-9
TGTGCCAGCAGCTTAGGGCAGGGGAGAAACGAGCAGTACTTC
CASSLGQGRNEQYF
>16|-|TRBJ2-4|TRBD1|TRBV7-9
TGTGCCAGCAGCTCCGGGACAGCCCTAGCCAAAAACATTCAGTACTTC
CASSSGTALAKNIQYF
>12|-|TRBJ2-7|-|TRBV6-1
TGTGCCAGCATCGGACTTACCTACGAGCAGTACTTC
CASIGLTYEQYF
>17|-|TRBJ2-6|-|TRBV9
TGTGCCAGCAGCGTAGGCGCACCCCCTTCTGGGGCCAACGTCCTGACTTTC
CASSVGAPPSGANVLTF
>16|-|TRBJ2-2|-|TRBV9
TGTGCCAGCAGCGTATGGGACGGGACGAACACCGGGGAGCTGTTTTTT
CASSVWDGTNTGELFF
>15|few|TRBJ1-2|-|TRBV2
TGTGCCAGCAAGACAGCGTCGGTCGAGTCCTATGGCTACACCTTC
CASKTASVESYGYTF
>12|-|TRBJ2-7|-|TRBV28
TGTGCCAGCAGTTTAAGGGGGTTCGAGCAGTACTTC
CASSLRGFEQYF
>14|-|TRBJ2-1|TRBD2|TRBV12-3/TRBV12-4
TGTGCCACCCGACTAGCGGGGGAGAACAATGAGCAGTTCTTC
CATRLAGENNEQFF
>14|-|TRBJ2-7|-|TRBV2
TGTGCCAGTGGGGCCCCAGACAGTACCTACGAGCAGTACTTC
CASGAPDSTYEQYF
>15|-|TRBJ2-1|TRBD1|TRBV7-8
TGTGCCAGCAGCTTAGCACAGGGGGTCGTCGGTGAGCAGTTCTTC
CASSLAQGVVGEQFF
>13|-|TRBJ1-4|-|TRBV11-3
TGTGCCAGCCTCCGGTACACTAATGAAAAACTGTTTTTT
CASLRYTNEKLFF
>14|few|TRBJ2-7|TRBD2|TRBV10-3
TGTGCCATCAGTGTTCGGGAGGGCCAGTACGAGCAGTACTTC
CAISVREGQYEQYF
>15|-|TRBJ2-5|TRBD2|TRBV9
TGTGCCAGCAGCGTAAGTGCGGGGGGACAAGAGACCCAGTACTTC
CASSVSAGGQETQYF
>13|-|TRBJ2-1|TRBD2|TRBV20-1
TGCAGCGTAGCGGGAGGATCCTACAATGAGCAGTTCTTC
CSVAGGSYNEQFF
>17|many|TRBJ1-1|-|TRBV12-3/TRBV12-4
TGTGCCAGCAGTTTCGGAGTCAGGTCCCCCGGGGACACTGAAGCTTTCTTT
CASSFGVRSPGDTEAFF
>12|many|TRBJ2-7|-|TRBV12-3/TRBV12-4
TGTGCCAGCAGCCTGACCCTCTACGAGCAGTACTTC
CASSLTLYEQYF
>17|few|TRBJ2-7|TRBD2|TRBV7-2
TGTGCCAGCAGCTTAGCGGGGGCTAGCGGGCCAACCTACGAGCAGTACTTC
CASSLAGASGPTYEQYF
>15|few|TRBJ2-1|TRBD1|TRBV2
TGTGCCAGCAGACCGGGACAGGGGTCCTACAATGAGCAGTTCTTC
CASRPGQGSYNEQFF
>15|-|TRBJ2-7|-|TRBV28
TGTGCCAGCAGTTTATCCAGGGGGACTATCTACGAGCAGTACTTC
CASSLSRGTIYEQYF
>15|few|TRBJ2-7|TRBD2|TRBV4-2
TGTGCCAGCAGCCCCCTCGGGGGACTAGAGTACGAGCAGTACTTC
CASSPLGGLEYEQYF
>16|-|TRBJ2-1|TRBD2|TRBV7-9
TGTGCCAGCAGCTCAGTACGGGGGGGCCCCTACAATGAGCAGTTCTTC
CASSSVRGGPYNEQFF
>16|few|TRBJ2-7|TRBD1|TRBV2
TGTGCCAGCAGTCCCCACGGGACAGCTGCTTCCTACGAGCAGTACTTC
CASSPHGTAASYEQYF
>15|-|TRBJ1-1|-|TRBV7-8
TGTGCCAGCAGCTTCGGGCAGGATTTGAACACTGAAGCTTTCTTT
CASSFGQDLNTEAFF
>15|few|TRBJ2-7|-|TRBV25-1
TGTGCCAGCAGTGAAGGGGCAGGGGCGACCTACGAGCAGTACTTC
CASSEGAGATYEQYF
>13|-|TRBJ2-2|-|TRBV20-1
TGCAGTGCTAGTGGCAGGGGCACCGGGGAGCTGTTTTTT
CSASGRGTGELFF
>14|few|TRBJ2-1|TRBD1|TRBV20-1
TGCAGTGCTTCGGACAGGAGCTCCTACAATGAGCAGTTCTTC
CSASDRSSYNEQFF
>16|-|TRBJ2-1|TRBD1|TRBV28
TGTGCCAGCAGTTCCCCCCTGACAGGGGTCTACAATGAGCAGTTCTTC
CASSSPLTGVYNEQFF
>13|-|TRBJ2-1|-|TRBV29-1
TGCAGCGGTGCCAACGCTATCTACAATGAGCAGTTCTTC
CSGANAIYNEQFF
>13|-|TRBJ2-7|TRBD1|TRBV3-1
TGTGCCAGCAGCCAGCCGACAGGGTGGGAGCAGTACTTC
CASSQPTGWEQYF
>14|few|TRBJ1-4|TRBD1|TRBV27
TGTGCCAGCAGTTGGACAGGGGGCATTGAAAAACTGTTTTTT
CASSWTGGIEKLFF
>18|few|TRBJ1-1|TRBD1|TRBV11-1
TGTGCCAGCAGCTTCCAAACCGGGACAGGGGGCGGCGGCACTGAAGCTTTCTTT
CASSFQTGTGGGGTEAFF
>16|few|TRBJ2-2|-|TRBV6-1
TGTGCCAGCAGGTCTTGGACAGCTCGGAACACCGGGGAGCTGTTTTTT
CASRSWTARNTGELFF
>15|few|TRBJ2-1|TRBD2|TRBV18
TGTGCCAGCTCACCAGGGGACTACTCCTACAATGAGCAGTTCTTC
CASSPGDYSYNEQFF
>12|-|TRBJ1-5|-|TRBV12-3/TRBV12-4
TGTGCCAGCAGTTTAGAGAATCAGCCCCAGCATTTT
CASSLENQPQHF
>16|few|TRBJ2-1|-|TRBV6-1
TGTGCCAGCAGAACAGGGTTGGGGGATTACTACAATGAGCAGTTCTTC
CASRTGLGDYYNEQFF
>15|few|TRBJ2-3|TRBD2|TRBV6-1
TGTGCCAGCACCCCCACTAGCGGGGAACCAGATACGCAGTATTTT
CASTPTSGEPDTQYF
>13|few|TRBJ2-1|TRBD2|TRBV30
TGTGCCTGGAGTTTCGGGAGGTACAATGAGCAGTTCTTC
CAWSFGRYNEQFF
>14|-|TRBJ2-1|-|TRBV11-2
TGTGCCAGCAGCTTATGGGGAGCGGGCTATGAGCAGTTCTTC
CASSLWGAGYEQFF
>15|few|TRBJ2-1|-|TRBV11-2
TGTGCCAGCAGCCCCGAGGCTAGCTCCTACAATGAGCAGTTCTTC
CASSPEASSYNEQFF
>15|few|TRBJ2-7|-|TRBV19
TGTGCCAGTAGTATCCGACAGGGAGGCACCTACGAGCAGTACTTC
CASSIRQGGTYEQYF
>16|-|TRBJ1-1|TRBD1|TRBV3-1
TGTGCCAGCAGCCAAGGGACAGGGGAAGAAGGGACTGAAGCTTTCTTT
CASSQGTGEEGTEAFF
>14|few|TRBJ2-3|TRBD2|TRBV20-1
TGCAGTGCTACTAGCGGGTTTAGCACAGATACGCAGTATTTT
CSATSGFSTDTQYF
>13|few|TRBJ2-7|-|TRBV6-2/TRBV6-3
TGTGCCAGCAGTTATGGCGCTCTCTACGAGCAGTACTTC
CASSYGALYEQYF
>15|many|TRBJ2-5|TRBD2|TRBV12-3/TRBV12-4
TGTGCCAGCAGTTTGGTGCTAGCGGGCGGAGAGACCCAGTACTTC
CASSLVLAGGETQYF
>15|few|TRBJ1-4|-|TRBV27
TGTGCCAGCAGTCCCAACAGTTTACCTAATGAAAAACTGTTTTTT
CASSPNSLPNEKLFF
>16|-|TRBJ2-1|TRBD2|TRBV6-4
TGTGCCAGCAGTGAGCTAGCGGGAGGATATAACAATGAGCAGTTCTTC
CASSELAGGYNNEQFF
>14|-|TRBJ1-3|-|TRBV14
TGTGCCAGCAGCCAGAACAGCCCTGGAAACACCATATATTTT
CASSQNSPGNTIYF